These T cell receptor beta chains were read from a single sample in a study of OX40 agonist ivuxolimab in advanced cancers. Sequenced by immunoSEQ multiplex PCR; TCRdb stores in-frame clones only, minus some. This sample has about 67,000 clones, with roughly 84% found just once. The sequencing used CD4+ or CD8+ T cells sorted from blood, collected in a trial of the OX40 agonist ivuxolimab. These receptors were taken from an adult with an advanced solid tumor such as melanoma, head and neck, liver or kidney cancer. Each CDR3 is given with its conserved first and last residue. The D gene is left open where the match is weak. Rows give clone size only sometimes, using once, few, many, or a class for an expanded clone.

clone_size: -
v_call: TRBV20-1
cdr3_length: 11
j_call: TRBJ2-5
d_call: -
cdr3_aa: CSAGPQETQYF
cdr3_nt: TGCAGTGCTGGACCTCAAGAGACCCAGTACTTC

clone_size: -
v_call: TRBV28
cdr3_length: 14
j_call: TRBJ1-1
d_call: -
cdr3_aa: CASSSGGRNTEAFF
cdr3_nt: TGTGCCAGCTCCTCGGGCGGGAGGAACACTGAAGCTTTCTTT

clone_size: -
v_call: TRBV30
cdr3_length: 13
j_call: TRBJ1-4
d_call: TRBD1
cdr3_aa: CAWSRQGNEKLFF
cdr3_nt: TGTGCCTGGAGCCGACAGGGCAATGAAAAACTGTTTTTT

clone_size: -
v_call: TRBV19
cdr3_length: 14
j_call: TRBJ2-5
d_call: TRBD1
cdr3_aa: CASTPDRGQETQYF
cdr3_nt: TGTGCCAGTACTCCAGACAGGGGTCAAGAGACCCAGTACTTC

clone_size: -
v_call: TRBV5-5
cdr3_length: 15
j_call: TRBJ2-2
d_call: TRBD1
cdr3_aa: CASSLGQGIGGELFF
cdr3_nt: TGTGCCAGCAGCTTGGGACAGGGGATTGGCGGGGAGCTGTTTTTT

clone_size: -
v_call: TRBV5-1
cdr3_length: 14
j_call: TRBJ2-5
d_call: -
cdr3_aa: CASTTGQAQETQYF
cdr3_nt: TGCGCCAGCACGACTGGGCAGGCCCAAGAGACCCAGTACTTC

clone_size: -
v_call: TRBV9
cdr3_length: 16
j_call: TRBJ2-1
d_call: TRBD1
cdr3_aa: CASSVGLQGVNNEQFF
cdr3_nt: TGTGCCAGCAGCGTAGGCCTACAGGGGGTGAACAATGAGCAGTTCTTC

clone_size: once
v_call: TRBV27
cdr3_length: 17
j_call: TRBJ1-1
d_call: TRBD1
cdr3_aa: CASRSGSGTGGHTEAFF
cdr3_nt: TGTGCCAGCAGAAGTGGTTCGGGGACAGGGGGCCACACTGAAGCTTTCTTT

clone_size: -
v_call: TRBV4-3
cdr3_length: 18
j_call: TRBJ2-3
d_call: TRBD2
cdr3_aa: CASSHLGLAGAQGLTQYF
cdr3_nt: TGCGCCAGCAGCCACCTCGGACTAGCGGGGGCACAAGGGTTGACGCAGTATTTT

clone_size: few
v_call: TRBV7-3
cdr3_length: 13
j_call: TRBJ2-3
d_call: -
cdr3_aa: CASSLSATDTQYF
cdr3_nt: TGTGCCAGCAGCTTATCGGCAACAGATACGCAGTATTTT

clone_size: -
v_call: TRBV5-8
cdr3_length: 17
j_call: TRBJ2-2
d_call: -
cdr3_aa: CASSHWGGRPNTGELFF
cdr3_nt: TGTGCCAGCAGCCACTGGGGGGGGCGCCCGAACACCGGGGAGCTGTTTTTT

clone_size: -
v_call: TRBV27
cdr3_length: 14
j_call: TRBJ2-5
d_call: -
cdr3_aa: CASSLSTGWETQYF
cdr3_nt: TGTGCCAGCAGTTTATCTACAGGGTGGGAGACCCAGTACTTC

clone_size: -
v_call: TRBV9
cdr3_length: 15
j_call: TRBJ2-7
d_call: TRBD2
cdr3_aa: CASSAGLASSYEQYF
cdr3_nt: TGTGCCAGCAGCGCTGGACTAGCCTCCTCCTACGAGCAGTACTTC

clone_size: -
v_call: TRBV5-1
cdr3_length: 16
j_call: TRBJ2-5
d_call: -
cdr3_aa: CASSLSGQGVQETQYF
cdr3_nt: TGCGCCAGCAGCCTTTCGGGCCAAGGGGTTCAAGAGACCCAGTACTTC

clone_size: -
v_call: TRBV6-1
cdr3_length: 13
j_call: TRBJ1-5
d_call: -
cdr3_aa: CASSLDINQPQHF
cdr3_nt: TGTGCCAGCAGTTTGGACATCAATCAGCCCCAGCATTTT

clone_size: once
v_call: TRBV7-2
cdr3_length: 16
j_call: TRBJ2-7
d_call: TRBD1
cdr3_aa: CASSLAGQGADYEQYF
cdr3_nt: TGTGCCAGCAGCTTAGCGGGACAGGGGGCAGACTACGAGCAGTACTTC

clone_size: once
v_call: TRBV28
cdr3_length: 11
j_call: TRBJ2-1
d_call: -
cdr3_aa: CASSLAHEQFF
cdr3_nt: TGTGCCAGCAGTTTGGCACATGAGCAGTTCTTC

clone_size: -
v_call: TRBV27
cdr3_length: 19
j_call: TRBJ1-6
d_call: TRBD1
cdr3_aa: CASSSGTGNPPYRNSPLHF
cdr3_nt: TGTGCCAGCAGTTCCGGGACAGGAAATCCACCCTACCGAAATTCACCCCTCCACTTT

clone_size: -
v_call: TRBV28
cdr3_length: 15
j_call: TRBJ2-2
d_call: -
cdr3_aa: CASSSSGTNIGELFF
cdr3_nt: TGTGCCAGCAGTAGTTCTGGGACCAACATCGGGGAGCTGTTTTTT

clone_size: -
v_call: TRBV28
cdr3_length: 13
j_call: TRBJ2-2
d_call: -
cdr3_aa: CASTQLDTGELFF
cdr3_nt: TGTGCCAGCACCCAACTGGATACCGGGGAGCTGTTTTTT

clone_size: -
v_call: TRBV30
cdr3_length: 13
j_call: TRBJ2-7
d_call: -
cdr3_aa: CAGGGLASGEQYF
cdr3_nt: TGTGCCGGGGGCGGGCTAGCCAGCGGCGAGCAGTACTTC

clone_size: -
v_call: TRBV28
cdr3_length: 17
j_call: TRBJ2-7
d_call: TRBD2
cdr3_aa: CASSFGLAGGFSYEQYF
cdr3_nt: TGTGCCAGCAGTTTTGGACTAGCGGGAGGTTTCTCCTACGAGCAGTACTTC

clone_size: -
v_call: TRBV5-1
cdr3_length: 16
j_call: TRBJ1-6
d_call: TRBD1
cdr3_aa: CASSLRAGGNNSPLHF
cdr3_nt: TGCGCCAGCAGCTTGCGGGCAGGGGGGAATAATTCACCCCTCCACTTT

clone_size: once
v_call: TRBV5-1
cdr3_length: 15
j_call: TRBJ2-3
d_call: TRBD1
cdr3_aa: CASGSGTESTDTQYF
cdr3_nt: TGCGCCAGCGGATCCGGGACAGAGAGCACAGATACGCAGTATTTT

clone_size: -
v_call: TRBV10-3
cdr3_length: 19
j_call: TRBJ2-2
d_call: TRBD2
cdr3_aa: CAISESASGRVTNTGELFF
cdr3_nt: TGTGCCATCAGTGAGTCGGCTAGCGGGAGGGTGACGAACACCGGGGAGCTGTTTTTT

clone_size: -
v_call: TRBV18
cdr3_length: 15
j_call: TRBJ1-2
d_call: TRBD1
cdr3_aa: CASSESQGAIYGYTF
cdr3_nt: TGTGCCAGCTCAGAGTCACAGGGGGCAATCTATGGCTACACCTTC

clone_size: -
v_call: TRBV27
cdr3_length: 16
j_call: TRBJ1-3
d_call: -
cdr3_aa: CASSQKGTGTGNTIYF
cdr3_nt: TGTGCCAGCAGCCAAAAAGGCACAGGGACTGGAAACACCATATATTTT

clone_size: -
v_call: TRBV30
cdr3_length: 14
j_call: TRBJ2-3
d_call: TRBD2
cdr3_aa: CAWTSSGRGDTQYF
cdr3_nt: TGTGCCTGGACAAGTAGCGGGAGGGGGGATACGCAGTATTTT

clone_size: -
v_call: TRBV5-4
cdr3_length: 14
j_call: TRBJ2-7
d_call: TRBD2
cdr3_aa: CASSLTSGSYEQYF
cdr3_nt: TGTGCCAGCAGCTTGACTAGCGGTTCCTACGAGCAGTACTTC

clone_size: -
v_call: TRBV5-4
cdr3_length: 13
j_call: TRBJ1-1
d_call: -
cdr3_aa: CASSLYVGTEAFF
cdr3_nt: TGTGCCAGCAGCTTGTATGTGGGCACTGAAGCTTTCTTT

clone_size: -
v_call: TRBV5-4
cdr3_length: 16
j_call: TRBJ2-7
d_call: TRBD1
cdr3_aa: CASSPGTGDPSYEQYF
cdr3_nt: TGTGCCAGCAGCCCCGGGACAGGGGACCCAAGCTACGAGCAGTACTTC

clone_size: -
v_call: TRBV4-3
cdr3_length: 16
j_call: TRBJ2-2
d_call: -
cdr3_aa: CASSRLTGRNTGELFF
cdr3_nt: TGCGCCAGCAGCCGATTAACGGGGCGGAACACCGGGGAGCTGTTTTTT

clone_size: -
v_call: TRBV30
cdr3_length: 14
j_call: TRBJ2-1
d_call: TRBD2
cdr3_aa: CAWTSGGSYNEQFF
cdr3_nt: TGTGCCTGGACTAGCGGGGGGTCCTACAATGAGCAGTTCTTC

clone_size: once
v_call: TRBV6-1
cdr3_length: 14
j_call: TRBJ1-6
d_call: -
cdr3_aa: CASTGRQSNSPLHF
cdr3_nt: TGTGCCAGCACCGGGCGGCAGTCGAATTCACCCCTCCACTTT

clone_size: -
v_call: TRBV27
cdr3_length: 13
j_call: TRBJ1-2
d_call: -
cdr3_aa: CASSLQENYGYTF
cdr3_nt: TGTGCCAGCAGTTTACAGGAGAACTATGGCTACACCTTC

clone_size: -
v_call: TRBV18
cdr3_length: 15
j_call: TRBJ2-2
d_call: TRBD1
cdr3_aa: CASSPGQASTGELFF
cdr3_nt: TGTGCCAGCTCACCGGGACAGGCGTCCACCGGGGAGCTGTTTTTT

clone_size: -
v_call: TRBV10-3
cdr3_length: 12
j_call: TRBJ2-5
d_call: -
cdr3_aa: CASRQDQETQYF
cdr3_nt: TGTGCCTCCCGACAGGATCAAGAGACCCAGTACTTC

clone_size: once
v_call: TRBV6-1
cdr3_length: 13
j_call: TRBJ2-1
d_call: -
cdr3_aa: CASVGSLGSEQFF
cdr3_nt: TGTGCCAGCGTTGGAAGTTTGGGGAGTGAGCAGTTCTTC

clone_size: -
v_call: TRBV7-9
cdr3_length: 12
j_call: TRBJ2-1
d_call: -
cdr3_aa: CASSLYEVGQFF
cdr3_nt: TGTGCCAGCAGCTTATACGAGGTGGGGCAGTTCTTC

clone_size: -
v_call: TRBV13
cdr3_length: 17
j_call: TRBJ2-1
d_call: TRBD2
cdr3_aa: CASSIASGRRSYNEQFF
cdr3_nt: TGTGCCAGCAGCATTGCCTCCGGGAGGCGCTCCTACAATGAGCAGTTCTTC

clone_size: -
v_call: TRBV28
cdr3_length: 15
j_call: TRBJ1-3
d_call: -
cdr3_aa: CASTPTISLGNTIYF
cdr3_nt: TGTGCCAGCACCCCTACGATCTCTTTAGGAAACACCATATATTTT

clone_size: -
v_call: TRBV19
cdr3_length: 15
j_call: TRBJ1-5
d_call: TRBD1
cdr3_aa: CASSMSGTALQPQHF
cdr3_nt: TGTGCCAGTAGTATGAGTGGGACAGCTCTTCAGCCCCAGCATTTT

clone_size: -
v_call: TRBV18
cdr3_length: 16
j_call: TRBJ1-6
d_call: -
cdr3_aa: CASSDAEGGYNSPLHF
cdr3_nt: TGTGCCAGCTCAGATGCCGAGGGGGGCTATAATTCACCCCTCCACTTT

clone_size: -
v_call: TRBV6-1
cdr3_length: 14
j_call: TRBJ2-3
d_call: TRBD1
cdr3_aa: CASCKGQLTDTQYF
cdr3_nt: TGTGCCAGCTGCAAGGGACAGCTTACAGATACGCAGTATTTT

clone_size: -
v_call: TRBV28
cdr3_length: 16
j_call: TRBJ2-1
d_call: -
cdr3_aa: CASSLSPGTSVMGQFF
cdr3_nt: TGTGCCAGCAGTTTAAGCCCCGGGACTTCCGTTATGGGGCAGTTCTTC

clone_size: -
v_call: TRBV2
cdr3_length: 15
j_call: TRBJ2-2
d_call: -
cdr3_aa: CASSELLGNTGELFF
cdr3_nt: TGTGCCAGCAGTGAATTGTTGGGGAACACCGGGGAGCTGTTTTTT

clone_size: -
v_call: TRBV5-4
cdr3_length: 16
j_call: TRBJ2-6
d_call: -
cdr3_aa: CASSLGPTTGANVLTF
cdr3_nt: TGTGCCAGCAGCTTGGGACCTACCACTGGGGCCAACGTCCTGACTTTC

clone_size: -
v_call: TRBV5-1
cdr3_length: 13
j_call: TRBJ1-1
d_call: -
cdr3_aa: CASSEGPRGEAFF
cdr3_nt: TGCGCCAGCAGCGAGGGACCTAGAGGTGAAGCTTTCTTT

clone_size: once
v_call: TRBV5-1
cdr3_length: 11
j_call: TRBJ2-7
d_call: -
cdr3_aa: CASSLGEEQYF
cdr3_nt: TGCGCCAGCAGCTTAGGTGAGGAGCAGTACTTC

clone_size: -
v_call: TRBV6-1
cdr3_length: 14
j_call: TRBJ2-3
d_call: TRBD1
cdr3_aa: CASSESQGVNTQYF
cdr3_nt: TGTGCCAGCAGTGAAAGCCAGGGGGTAAATACGCAGTATTTT

clone_size: -
v_call: TRBV7-2
cdr3_length: 12
j_call: TRBJ1-2
d_call: -
cdr3_aa: CASSLEPTGYTF
cdr3_nt: TGTGCCAGCAGCTTAGAGCCGACCGGCTACACCTTC